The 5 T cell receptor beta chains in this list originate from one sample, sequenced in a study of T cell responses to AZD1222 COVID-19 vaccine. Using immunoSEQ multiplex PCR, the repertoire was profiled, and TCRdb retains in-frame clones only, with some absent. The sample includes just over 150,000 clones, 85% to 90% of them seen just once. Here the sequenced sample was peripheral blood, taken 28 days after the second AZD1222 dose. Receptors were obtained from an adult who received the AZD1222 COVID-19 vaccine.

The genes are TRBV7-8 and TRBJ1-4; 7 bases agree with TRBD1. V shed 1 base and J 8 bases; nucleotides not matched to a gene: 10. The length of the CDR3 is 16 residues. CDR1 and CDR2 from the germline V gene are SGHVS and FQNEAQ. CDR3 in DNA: TGTGCCAGCAGCTTAGGCCGGCAGGGGGTAGACGAAAAACTGTTTTTT. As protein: CASSLGRQGVDEKLFF.

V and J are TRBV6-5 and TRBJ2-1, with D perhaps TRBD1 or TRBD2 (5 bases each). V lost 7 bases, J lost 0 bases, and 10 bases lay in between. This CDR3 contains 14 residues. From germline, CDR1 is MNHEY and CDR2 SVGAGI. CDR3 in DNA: TGTGCCAGCACAAGAGGGACCTCCTACAATGAGCAGTTCTTC. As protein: CASTRGTSYNEQFF.

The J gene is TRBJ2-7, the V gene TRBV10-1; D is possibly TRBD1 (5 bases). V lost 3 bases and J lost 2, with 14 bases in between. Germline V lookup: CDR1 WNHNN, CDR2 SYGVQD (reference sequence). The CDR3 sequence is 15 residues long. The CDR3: CASSDGLKGTYEQYF. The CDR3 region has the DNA TGCGCCAGCAGTGACGGTCTAAAGGGGACCTACGAGCAGTACTTC.

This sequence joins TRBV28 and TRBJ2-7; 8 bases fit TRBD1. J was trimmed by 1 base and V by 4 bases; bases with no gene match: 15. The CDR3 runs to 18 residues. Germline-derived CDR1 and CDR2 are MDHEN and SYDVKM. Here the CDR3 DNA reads TGTGCCAGCAGTTCCCGGACAGGGATGACCTCCAAATCCTACGAGCAGTACTTC. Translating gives CASSSRTGMTSKSYEQYF.

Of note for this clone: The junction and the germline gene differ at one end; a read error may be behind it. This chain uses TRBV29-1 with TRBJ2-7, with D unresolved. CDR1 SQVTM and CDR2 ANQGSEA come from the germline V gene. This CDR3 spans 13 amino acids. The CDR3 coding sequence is TGCAGCGTCGAAGGCCAGTGGGGTTACGAGCAGTACTTC. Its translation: CSVEGQWGYEQYF.